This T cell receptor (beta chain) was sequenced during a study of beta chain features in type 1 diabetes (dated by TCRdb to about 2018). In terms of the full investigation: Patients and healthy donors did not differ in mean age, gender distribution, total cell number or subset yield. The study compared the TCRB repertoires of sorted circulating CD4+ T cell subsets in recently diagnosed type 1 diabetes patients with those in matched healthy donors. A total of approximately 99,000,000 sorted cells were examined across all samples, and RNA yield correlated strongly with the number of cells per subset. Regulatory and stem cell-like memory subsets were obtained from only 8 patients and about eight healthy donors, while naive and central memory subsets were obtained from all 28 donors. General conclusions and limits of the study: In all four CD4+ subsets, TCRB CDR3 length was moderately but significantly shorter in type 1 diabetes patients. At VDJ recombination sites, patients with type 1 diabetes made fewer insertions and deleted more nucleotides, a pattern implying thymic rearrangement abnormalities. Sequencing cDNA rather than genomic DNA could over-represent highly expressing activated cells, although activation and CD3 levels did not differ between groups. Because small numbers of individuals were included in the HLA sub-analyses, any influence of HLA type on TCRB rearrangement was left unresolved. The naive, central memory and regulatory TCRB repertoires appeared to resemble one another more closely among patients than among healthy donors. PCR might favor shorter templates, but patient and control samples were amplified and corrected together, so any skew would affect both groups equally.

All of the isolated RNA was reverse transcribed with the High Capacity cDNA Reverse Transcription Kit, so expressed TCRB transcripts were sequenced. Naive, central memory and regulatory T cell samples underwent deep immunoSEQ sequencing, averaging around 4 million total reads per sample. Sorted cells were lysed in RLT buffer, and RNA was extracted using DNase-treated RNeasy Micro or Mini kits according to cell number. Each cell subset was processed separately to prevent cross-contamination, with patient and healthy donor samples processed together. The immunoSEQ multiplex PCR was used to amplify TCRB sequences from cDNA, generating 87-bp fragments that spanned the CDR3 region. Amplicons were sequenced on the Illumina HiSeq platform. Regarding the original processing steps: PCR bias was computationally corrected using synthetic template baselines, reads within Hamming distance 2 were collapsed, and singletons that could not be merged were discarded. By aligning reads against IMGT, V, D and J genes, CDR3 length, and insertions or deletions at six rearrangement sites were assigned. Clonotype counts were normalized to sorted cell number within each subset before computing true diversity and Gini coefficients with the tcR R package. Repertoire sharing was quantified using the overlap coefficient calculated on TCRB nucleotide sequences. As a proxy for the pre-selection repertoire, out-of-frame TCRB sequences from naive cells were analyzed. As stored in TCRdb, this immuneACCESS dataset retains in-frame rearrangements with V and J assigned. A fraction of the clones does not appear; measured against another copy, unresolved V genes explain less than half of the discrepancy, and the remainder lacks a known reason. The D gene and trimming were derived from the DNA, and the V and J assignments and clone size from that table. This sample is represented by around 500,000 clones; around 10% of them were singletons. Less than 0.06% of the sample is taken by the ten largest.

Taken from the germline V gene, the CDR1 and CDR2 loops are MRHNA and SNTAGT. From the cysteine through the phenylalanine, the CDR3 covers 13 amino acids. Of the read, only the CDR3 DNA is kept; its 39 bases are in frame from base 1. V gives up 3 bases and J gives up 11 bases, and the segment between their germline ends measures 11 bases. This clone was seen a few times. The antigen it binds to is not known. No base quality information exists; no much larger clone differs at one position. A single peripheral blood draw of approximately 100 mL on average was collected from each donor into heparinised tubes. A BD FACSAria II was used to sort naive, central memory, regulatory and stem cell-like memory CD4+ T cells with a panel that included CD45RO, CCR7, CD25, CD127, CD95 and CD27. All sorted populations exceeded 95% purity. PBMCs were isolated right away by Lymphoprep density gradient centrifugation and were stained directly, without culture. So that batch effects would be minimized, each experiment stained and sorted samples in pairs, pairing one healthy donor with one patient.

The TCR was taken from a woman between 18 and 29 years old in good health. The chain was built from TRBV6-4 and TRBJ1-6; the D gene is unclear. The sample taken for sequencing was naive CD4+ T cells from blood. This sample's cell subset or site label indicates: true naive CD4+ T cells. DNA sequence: TGTGCCAGCAGTGAGTCCCTGGGGACACCCCTCCACTTT. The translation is CASSESLGTPLHF.